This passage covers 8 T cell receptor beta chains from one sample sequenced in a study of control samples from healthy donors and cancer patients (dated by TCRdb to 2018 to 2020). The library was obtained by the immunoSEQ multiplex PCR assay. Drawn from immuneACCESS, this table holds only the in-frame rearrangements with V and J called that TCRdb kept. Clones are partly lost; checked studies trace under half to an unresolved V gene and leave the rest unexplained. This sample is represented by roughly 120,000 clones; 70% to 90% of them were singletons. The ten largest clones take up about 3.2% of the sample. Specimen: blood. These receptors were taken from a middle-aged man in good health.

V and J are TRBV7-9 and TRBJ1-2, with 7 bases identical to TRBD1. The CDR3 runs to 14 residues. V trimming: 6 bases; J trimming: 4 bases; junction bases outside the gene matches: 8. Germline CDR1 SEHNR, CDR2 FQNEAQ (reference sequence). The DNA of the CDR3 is TGTGCCAGCAGACCCCGGGACAGACCCTATGGCTACACCTTC. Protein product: CASRPRDRPYGYTF.

The CDR3 sequence: CASSLSGLSAGANVLTF. The CDR3 DNA follows: TGTGCCAGCAGTTTATCCGGCTTATCTGCCGGGGCCAACGTCCTGACTTTC. V usage is TRBV27 and J usage is TRBJ2-6; D gene ambiguous. CDR1 is MNHEY, CDR2 SMNVEV, per germline (reference sequence). V gave up 0 bases and J gave up 4 bases, with 13 bases separating them. CDR3 size: 17 residues. Looking up the rest from reference TRBV27 and TRBJ2-6 gives the full variable domain: EAQVTQNPRYLITVTGKKLTVTCSQNMNHEYMSWYRQDPGLGLRQIYYSMNVEVTDKGDVPEGYKVSRKEKRNFPLILESPSPNQTSLYFCASSLSGLSAGANVLTFGAGSRLTVL.

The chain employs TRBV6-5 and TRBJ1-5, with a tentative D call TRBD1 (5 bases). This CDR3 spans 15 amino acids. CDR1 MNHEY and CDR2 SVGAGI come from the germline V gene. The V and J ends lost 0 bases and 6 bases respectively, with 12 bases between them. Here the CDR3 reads CASSYSGPGTQPQHF. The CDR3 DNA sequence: TGTGCCAGCAGTTACTCCGGTCCAGGGACTCAGCCCCAGCATTTT.

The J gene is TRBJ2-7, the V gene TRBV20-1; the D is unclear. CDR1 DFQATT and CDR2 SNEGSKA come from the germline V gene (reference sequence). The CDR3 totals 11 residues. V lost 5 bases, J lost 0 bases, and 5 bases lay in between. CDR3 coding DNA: TGCAGTGCTGCCCCCTCCTACGAGCAGTACTTC. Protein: CSAAPSYEQYF.

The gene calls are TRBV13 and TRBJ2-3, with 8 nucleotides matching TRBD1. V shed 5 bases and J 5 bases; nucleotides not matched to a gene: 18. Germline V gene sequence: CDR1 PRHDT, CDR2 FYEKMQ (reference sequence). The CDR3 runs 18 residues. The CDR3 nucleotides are TGTGCCAGCAGCGAACCCCTCGCCCGGGCAGGGGGCGGAGATACGCAGTATTTT. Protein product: CASSEPLARAGGGDTQYF.

The CDR3: CSVVSRGLFSGANVLTF. The CDR3 nucleotides read TGCAGCGTTGTAAGCAGGGGGCTATTCTCTGGGGCCAACGTCCTGACTTTC. The chain employs TRBV29-1 and TRBJ2-6; 8 nucleotides agree with TRBD1. V shed 4 bases and J 0 bases; nucleotides not matched to a gene: 8. Germline CDR1 is SQVTM and CDR2 is ANQGSEA. CDR3 length: 17 residues.

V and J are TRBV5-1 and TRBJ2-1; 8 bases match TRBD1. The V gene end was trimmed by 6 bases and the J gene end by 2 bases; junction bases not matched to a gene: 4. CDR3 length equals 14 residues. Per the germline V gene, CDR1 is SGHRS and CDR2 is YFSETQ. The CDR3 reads CASTGTGAYNEQFF. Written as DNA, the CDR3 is TGCGCCAGCACAGGGACAGGAGCCTACAATGAGCAGTTCTTC.

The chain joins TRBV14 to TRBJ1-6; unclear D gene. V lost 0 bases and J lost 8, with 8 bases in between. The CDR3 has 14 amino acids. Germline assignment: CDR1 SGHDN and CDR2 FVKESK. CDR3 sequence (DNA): TGTGCCAGCAGCCAAGACCTCATGTATTCACCCCTCCACTTT. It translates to CASSQDLMYSPLHF.